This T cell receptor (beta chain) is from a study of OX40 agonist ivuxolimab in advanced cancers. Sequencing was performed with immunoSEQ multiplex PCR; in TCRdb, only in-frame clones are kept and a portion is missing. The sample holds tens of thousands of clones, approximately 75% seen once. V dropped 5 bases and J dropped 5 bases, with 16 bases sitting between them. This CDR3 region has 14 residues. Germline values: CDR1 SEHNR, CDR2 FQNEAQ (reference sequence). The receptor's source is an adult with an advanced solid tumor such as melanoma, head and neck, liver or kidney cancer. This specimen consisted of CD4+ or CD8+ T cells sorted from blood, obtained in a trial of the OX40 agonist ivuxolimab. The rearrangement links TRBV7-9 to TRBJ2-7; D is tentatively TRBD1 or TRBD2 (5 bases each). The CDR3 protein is CASSQGTVTHEQYF. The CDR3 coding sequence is TGTGCCAGCAGCCAAGGGACGGTCACCCACGAGCAGTACTTC.